This entry features one T cell receptor beta chain sequence. CDR1 SGHTA and CDR2 FQGTGA come from the germline V gene. CDR3 length equals 15 residues. Trimming left V 5 bases short and J 2 bases short, with 15 bases between. PCR amplification relied on 60 Vbeta primers (plus 13 Jbeta primers). Generated by immunoSEQ multiplex PCR, the TCRdb table keeps only in-frame clones and is missing some. The sample records 180,000 or so clones, about 82% being singletons. These data belong to a study of cytomegalovirus exposure and HLA in healthy donors. This rearrangement joins TRBV7-3 to TRBJ1-2; tentatively, D is TRBD1 (5 bases). The TCR originated in a woman in her 30s in good health and CMV-seronegative. Sequences were obtained from PBMCs. In DNA form, the CDR3 reads TGTGCCAGCAGCCCCTACGGGGGGAACAACTATGGCTACACCTTC. Translated: CASSPYGGNNYGYTF.